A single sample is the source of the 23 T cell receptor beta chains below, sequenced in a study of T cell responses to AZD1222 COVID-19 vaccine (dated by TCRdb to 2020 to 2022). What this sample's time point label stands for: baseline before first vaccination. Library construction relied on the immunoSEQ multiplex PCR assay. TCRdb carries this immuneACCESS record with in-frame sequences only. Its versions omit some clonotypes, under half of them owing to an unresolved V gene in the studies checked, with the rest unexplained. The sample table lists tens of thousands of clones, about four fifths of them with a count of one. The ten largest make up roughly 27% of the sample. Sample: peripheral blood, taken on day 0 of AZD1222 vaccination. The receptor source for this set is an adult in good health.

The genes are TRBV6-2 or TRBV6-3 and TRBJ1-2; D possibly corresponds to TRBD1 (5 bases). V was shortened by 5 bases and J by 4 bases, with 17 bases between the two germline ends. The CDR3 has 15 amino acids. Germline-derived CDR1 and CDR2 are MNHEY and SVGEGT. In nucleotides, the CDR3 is TGTGCCAGCAGTGGACTAGAGGGGCAGGTCTATGGCTACACCTTC. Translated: CASSGLEGQVYGYTF.

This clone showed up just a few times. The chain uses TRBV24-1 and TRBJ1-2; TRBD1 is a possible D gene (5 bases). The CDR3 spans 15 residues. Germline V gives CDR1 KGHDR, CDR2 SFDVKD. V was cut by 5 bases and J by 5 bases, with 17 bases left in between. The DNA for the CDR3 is TGTGCCACCAGTGCCCTAAGACCCCGGGGGTATGGCTACACCTTC. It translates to CATSALRPRGYGYTF.

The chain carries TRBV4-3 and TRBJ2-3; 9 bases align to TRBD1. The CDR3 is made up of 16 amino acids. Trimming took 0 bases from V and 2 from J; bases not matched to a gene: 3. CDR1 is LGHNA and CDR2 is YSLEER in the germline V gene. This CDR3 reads CASSQDGTGHTDTQYF. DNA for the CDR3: TGCGCCAGCAGCCAAGATGGGACAGGGCACACAGATACGCAGTATTTT.

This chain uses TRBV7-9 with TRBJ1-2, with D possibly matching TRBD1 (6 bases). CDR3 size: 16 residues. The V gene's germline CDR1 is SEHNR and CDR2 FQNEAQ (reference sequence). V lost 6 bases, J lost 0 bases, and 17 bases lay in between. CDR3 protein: CASRRGGEIANYGYTF. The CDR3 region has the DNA TGTGCCAGCAGGAGAGGGGGTGAAATTGCTAACTATGGCTACACCTTC.

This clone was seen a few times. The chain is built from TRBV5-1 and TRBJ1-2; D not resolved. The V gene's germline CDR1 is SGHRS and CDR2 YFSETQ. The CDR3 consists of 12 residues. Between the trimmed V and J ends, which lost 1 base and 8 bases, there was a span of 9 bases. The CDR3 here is CASSLSARGYTF. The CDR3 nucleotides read TGCGCCAGCAGCTTGTCGGCACGGGGCTACACCTTC.

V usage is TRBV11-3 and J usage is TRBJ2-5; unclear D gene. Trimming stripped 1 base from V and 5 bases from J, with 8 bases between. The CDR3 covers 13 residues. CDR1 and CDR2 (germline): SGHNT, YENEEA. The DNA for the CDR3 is TGTGCCAGCAGCTTAGTAGGGTTGGAGACCCAGTACTTC. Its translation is CASSLVGLETQYF.

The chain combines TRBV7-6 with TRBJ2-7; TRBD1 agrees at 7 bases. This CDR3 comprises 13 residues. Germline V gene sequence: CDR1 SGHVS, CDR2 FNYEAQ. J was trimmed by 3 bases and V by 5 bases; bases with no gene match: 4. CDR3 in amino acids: CASSGGQLYEQYF. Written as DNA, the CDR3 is TGTGCCAGCAGCGGGGGACAGCTCTACGAGCAGTACTTC. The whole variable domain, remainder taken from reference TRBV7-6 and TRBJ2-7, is GAGVSQSPRYKVTKRGQDVALRCDPISGHVSLYWYRQALGQGPEFLTYFNYEAQQDKSGLPNDRFSAERPEGSISTLTIQRTEQRDSAMYRCASSGGQLYEQYFGPGTRLTVT.

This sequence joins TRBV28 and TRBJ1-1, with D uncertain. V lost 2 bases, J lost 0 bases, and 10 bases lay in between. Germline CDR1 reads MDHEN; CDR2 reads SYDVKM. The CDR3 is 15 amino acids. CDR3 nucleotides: TGTGCCAGCAGTTTAGGTGTTAGGGTGAACACTGAAGCTTTCTTT. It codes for CASSLGVRVNTEAFF.

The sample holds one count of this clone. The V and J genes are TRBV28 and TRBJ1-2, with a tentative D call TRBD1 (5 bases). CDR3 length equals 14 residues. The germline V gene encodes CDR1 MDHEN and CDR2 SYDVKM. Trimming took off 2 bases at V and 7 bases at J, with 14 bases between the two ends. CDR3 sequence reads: CASSLDPREVGYTF. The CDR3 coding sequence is TGTGCCAGCAGTTTAGATCCCAGGGAGGTTGGCTACACCTTC.

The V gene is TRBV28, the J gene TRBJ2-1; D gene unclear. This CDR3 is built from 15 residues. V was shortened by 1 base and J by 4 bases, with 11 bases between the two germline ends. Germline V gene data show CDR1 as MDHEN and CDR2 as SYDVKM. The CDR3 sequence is CASSLFPGGYNEQFF. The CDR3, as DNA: TGTGCCAGCAGTTTATTCCCGGGCGGATACAATGAGCAGTTCTTC.

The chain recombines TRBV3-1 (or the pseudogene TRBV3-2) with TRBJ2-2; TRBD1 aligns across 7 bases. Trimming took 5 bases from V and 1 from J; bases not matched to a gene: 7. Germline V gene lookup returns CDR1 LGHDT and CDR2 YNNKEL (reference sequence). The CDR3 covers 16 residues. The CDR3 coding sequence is TGTGCCAGCAGCTCTACAGGGGCAGGGAACACCGGGGAGCTGTTTTTT. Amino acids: CASSSTGAGNTGELFF.

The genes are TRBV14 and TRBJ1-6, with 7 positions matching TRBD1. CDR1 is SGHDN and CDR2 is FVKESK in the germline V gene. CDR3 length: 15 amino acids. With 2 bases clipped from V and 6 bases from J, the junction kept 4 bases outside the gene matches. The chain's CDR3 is CASSQTGTVNSPLHF. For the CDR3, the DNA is TGTGCCAGCAGCCAAACCGGGACAGTTAATTCACCCCTCCACTTT.

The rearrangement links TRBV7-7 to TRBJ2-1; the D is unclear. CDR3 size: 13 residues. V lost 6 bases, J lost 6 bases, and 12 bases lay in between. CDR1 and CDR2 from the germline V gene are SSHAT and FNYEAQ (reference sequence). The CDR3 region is CASSKTPGNEQFF. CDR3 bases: TGTGCCAGCAGTAAAACCCCGGGCAATGAGCAGTTCTTC.

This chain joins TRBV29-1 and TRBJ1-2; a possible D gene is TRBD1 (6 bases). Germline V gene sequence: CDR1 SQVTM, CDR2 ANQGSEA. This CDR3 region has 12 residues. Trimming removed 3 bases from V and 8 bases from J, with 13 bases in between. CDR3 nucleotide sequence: TGCAGCGTTGATCATAGGGGGGAAGGCTACACCTTC. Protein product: CSVDHRGEGYTF.

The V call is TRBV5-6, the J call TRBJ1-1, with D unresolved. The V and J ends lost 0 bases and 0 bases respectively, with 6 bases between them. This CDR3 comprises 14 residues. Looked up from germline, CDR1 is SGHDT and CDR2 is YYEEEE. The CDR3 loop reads CASSLVVVNTEAFF. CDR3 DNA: TGTGCCAGCAGCTTGGTGGTGGTGAACACTGAAGCTTTCTTT.

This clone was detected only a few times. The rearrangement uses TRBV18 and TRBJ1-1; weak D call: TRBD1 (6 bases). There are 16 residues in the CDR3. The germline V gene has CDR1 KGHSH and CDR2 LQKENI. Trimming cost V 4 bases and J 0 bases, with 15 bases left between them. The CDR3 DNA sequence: TGTGCCAGCTCACAGTCACCAGGGGTGGTGAACACTGAAGCTTTCTTT. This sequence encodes CASSQSPGVVNTEAFF.

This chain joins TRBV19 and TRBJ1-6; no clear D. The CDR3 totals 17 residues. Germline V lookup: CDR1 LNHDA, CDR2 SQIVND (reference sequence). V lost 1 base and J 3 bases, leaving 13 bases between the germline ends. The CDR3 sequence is CASSIGAPEIYNSPLHF. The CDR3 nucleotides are TGTGCCAGTAGTATAGGGGCGCCGGAGATCTATAATTCACCCCTCCACTTT.

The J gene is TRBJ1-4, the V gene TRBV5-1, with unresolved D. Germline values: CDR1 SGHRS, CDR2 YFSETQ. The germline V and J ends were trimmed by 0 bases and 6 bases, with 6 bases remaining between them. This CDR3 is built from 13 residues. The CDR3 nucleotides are TGCGCCAGCAGCTTGGGGGAAGATGAAAAACTGTTTTTT. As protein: CASSLGEDEKLFF.

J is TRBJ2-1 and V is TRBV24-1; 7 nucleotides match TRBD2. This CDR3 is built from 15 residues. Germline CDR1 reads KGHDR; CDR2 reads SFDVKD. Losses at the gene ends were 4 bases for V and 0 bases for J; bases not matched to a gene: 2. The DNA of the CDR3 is TGTGCCACCAGTGACGAGCGGGACTCCTACAATGAGCAGTTCTTC. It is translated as CATSDERDSYNEQFF.

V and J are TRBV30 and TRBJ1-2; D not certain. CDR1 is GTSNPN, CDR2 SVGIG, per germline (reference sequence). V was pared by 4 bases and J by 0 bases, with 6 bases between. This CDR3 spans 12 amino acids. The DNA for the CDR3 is TGTGCCTGGAAGGAACCTAACTATGGCTACACCTTC. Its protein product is CAWKEPNYGYTF.

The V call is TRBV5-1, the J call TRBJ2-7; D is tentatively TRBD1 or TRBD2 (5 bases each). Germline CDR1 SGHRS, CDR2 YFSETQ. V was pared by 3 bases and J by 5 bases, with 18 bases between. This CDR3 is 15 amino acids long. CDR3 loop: CASSSSARGIDEQYF. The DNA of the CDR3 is TGCGCCAGCAGCTCCTCCGCCCGGGGCATCGACGAGCAGTACTTC.

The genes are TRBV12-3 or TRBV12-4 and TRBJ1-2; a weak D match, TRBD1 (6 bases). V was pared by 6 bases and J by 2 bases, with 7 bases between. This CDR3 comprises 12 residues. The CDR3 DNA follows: TGTGCCAGCAGAACAGGGAACTATGGCTACACCTTC. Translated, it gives CASRTGNYGYTF.

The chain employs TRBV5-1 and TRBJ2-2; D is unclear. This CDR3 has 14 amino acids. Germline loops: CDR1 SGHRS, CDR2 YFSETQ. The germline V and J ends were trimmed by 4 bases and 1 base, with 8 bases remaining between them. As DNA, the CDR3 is TGCGCCAGCAGCCTGACGGGGAACACCGGGGAGCTGTTTTTT. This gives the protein CASSLTGNTGELFF.